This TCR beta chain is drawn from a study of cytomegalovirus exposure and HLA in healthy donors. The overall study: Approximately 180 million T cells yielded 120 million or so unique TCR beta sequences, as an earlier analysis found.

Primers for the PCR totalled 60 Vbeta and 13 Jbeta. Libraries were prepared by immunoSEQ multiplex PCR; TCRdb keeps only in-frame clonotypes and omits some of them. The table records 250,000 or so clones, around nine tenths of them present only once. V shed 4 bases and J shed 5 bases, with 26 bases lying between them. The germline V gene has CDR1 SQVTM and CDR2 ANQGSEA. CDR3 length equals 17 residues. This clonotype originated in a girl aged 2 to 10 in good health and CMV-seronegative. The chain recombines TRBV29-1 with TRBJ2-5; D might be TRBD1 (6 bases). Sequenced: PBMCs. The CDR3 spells CSVGPARAGTRGETQYF. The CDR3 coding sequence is TGCAGCGTTGGCCCTGCAAGGGCAGGTACGAGGGGGGAGACCCAGTACTTC. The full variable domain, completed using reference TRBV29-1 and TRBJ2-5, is SAVISQKPSRDICQRGTSLTIQCQVDSQVTMMFWYRQQPGQSLTLIATANQGSEATYESGFVIDKFPISRPNLTFSTLTVSNMSPEDSSIYLCSVGPARAGTRGETQYFGPGTRLLVL.